This entry features one T cell receptor beta chain sequence. Its antigen is not identified. The primer mix had 60 Vbeta and 13 Jbeta primers. Repertoires were generated with immunoSEQ multiplex PCR, while TCRdb's copy carries only in-frame clones and drops some. This sample has some 120,000 clones, with approximately 85% found just once. The CDR3 is 15 amino acids. Germline V gene sequence: CDR1 SGHTA, CDR2 FQGNSA. The trim removed 8 bases at V and 3 bases at J, leaving 11 bases unmatched. This specimen comes from a study of cytomegalovirus exposure and HLA in healthy donors. Study summary: A prior study identified 117 million unique TCR beta sequences from some 200 million T cells. Findings and limits, study-wide: Sequencing had likely introduced a cluster of highly shared sequence variants as an artifact.

The sequence derives from a male donor in good health and CMV-seropositive. The specimen was PBMCs. The rearrangement joins TRBV7-2 to TRBJ2-3; 7 bases are a match to TRBD1. CDR3 bases: TGTGCCAGCTCTAAACAGGGGCCCGGGACAGATACGCAGTATTTT. The encoded protein is CASSKQGPGTDTQYF.